This paragraph reports one T cell receptor beta chain. This record belongs to a study of T cells in Graves' hyperthyroidism and ophthalmopathy. Uncontrolled infection, other autoimmune disease, pregnancy or lactation barred patients from enrollment. V was pared by 2 bases and J by 7 bases, with 26 bases between. Germline-derived CDR1 and CDR2 are LGHDT and YNNKEL (reference sequence). The CDR3 spans 19 residues. The CDR3 regions of TCR beta were amplified from RNA transcripts. Initially, a first-round RT-PCR of the TCR CDR3 employed the HTBI primer set. TCRdb reanalysed the multiplex PCR reads using MiXCR and keeps one entry per CDR3 protein. The table has about 740,000 distinct CDR3 sequences, 11% to 15% seen once.

This TCR came from a young woman with Graves' hyperthyroidism. The V gene is TRBV3-1, the J gene TRBJ2-2; D tentatively fits TRBD1 or TRBD2 (5 bases each). The sequenced material came from blood. CDR3 residues: CASSQRATPGPGFGGELFF. CDR3 DNA sequence: TGTGCCAGCAGCCAAAGAGCTACGCCGGGACCCGGCTTCGGCGGGGAGCTGTTTTTT.